This T cell receptor (beta chain) emerged from a study of vaccination and CD4 T cells after COVID-19. Across the whole study: Cells were stimulated with overlapping spike peptide pools from SARS-CoV-2, HCoV-NL63, HCoV-OC43 and HCoV-229E. Each control was exposed to a CEFX pool, an HIV-1 Nef pool, or no peptide at all.

Germline V CDR1 and CDR2: SQVTM, ANQGSEA. Trimming pared 4 bases from V and 0 bases from J, leaving 9 bases between. The CDR3 extends over 13 amino acids. Treatment specified: roughly ten-day PBMC culture with coronavirus spike peptide pools or control peptides (ViraFEST assay). Comment on this clonotype: The antigen remains undetermined.

Sequenced with the Oncomine TCR Beta short-read assay was DNA taken from cultured CD4+ T cells. TCRdb re-derived calls from the PCR reads in MiXCR, one entry per CDR3 protein. Among roughly 2,700 distinct CDR3 sequences listed, roughly 31% were seen once. This sequence was found in a human donor who had recovered from COVID-19. The chain employs TRBV29-1 and TRBJ1-1, with a possible D match to TRBD1 (6 bases). The sequencing used CD4+ T cells from blood, cultured in vitro, collected after SARS-CoV-2 vaccination. CDR3 bases: TGCAGCGTTGGGGGGCAGTTGAACACTGAAGCTTTCTTT. Translating gives CSVGGQLNTEAFF.